The present TCR beta chain was sequenced within a study of blood T cell repertoires in COVID-19. Study information: Samples representing acute and convalescent COVID-19 were sourced from the United States, Italy and Spain. PBMCs, B-cell-depleted T cells, or T cells provided the cDNA or gDNA that made up the material.

Trimming took 2 bases from V and 3 from J; bases not matched to a gene: 5. In germline, CDR1 is KGHDR, CDR2 SFDVKD. There are 17 residues in the CDR3. Sequencing used immunoSEQ multiplex PCR; TCRdb keeps in-frame clones, though not all of them. Among fewer than 75,000 clones listed, 87% were seen once. This TCR derives from a man between 50 and 59 years old with active COVID-19. The specimen was peripheral blood. J is TRBJ2-1 and V is TRBV24-1; 11 bases are shared with TRBD1. The CDR3 region is CATSDSTGTGGYNEQFF. The DNA of the CDR3 is TGTGCCACCAGTGATTCAACCGGGACAGGGGGCTACAATGAGCAGTTCTTC.